The T cell receptor beta chain described here comes from a study of T cells in Graves' hyperthyroidism and ophthalmopathy. General observations from the study: Patients with ophthalmopathy were separated from those with stable hyperthyroidism by a 13 V-J model. Most clonotypes that expanded in the thyroid above 0.001 also showed up in blood.

This clonotype was found many times. As yet, its antigen is unknown. The CDR3 has 14 amino acids. CDR1 is SEHNR and CDR2 is FQNEAQ in the germline V gene (reference sequence). V was clipped by 5 bases and J by 8 bases, with 15 bases between them. Amplified regions were TCR beta CDR3 sequences from RNA transcripts. An initial round of RT-PCR targeting the TCR CDR3 relied on the HTBI primer set. TCRdb fed the multiplex PCR reads into MiXCR, producing one record per CDR3 protein. The sample shows about 290,000 distinct CDR3 sequences, approximately 12% of them seen only once. The sample was blood. The TCR originated in a woman aged 25 to 39 with Graves' hyperthyroidism that later progressed to Graves' ophthalmopathy. This chain connects TRBV7-9 to TRBJ1-4; D call uncertain. CDR3 sequence (DNA): TGTGCCAGCAGCCCAGGCGCCAACTTCGAAAAACTGTTTTTT. Encoded protein: CASSPGANFEKLFF.